This is a list of T cell receptor beta chains from one sample in a study of graft-versus-host responses after intestinal transplantation. Profiled with immunoSEQ multiplex PCR; TCRdb holds only in-frame clones, not every one. The sample lists over 100,000 clones, about 92% occurring once. Their cognate antigens are unknown. Sample: unstimulated CD4+ T cells sorted from spleen or lymph node cells, taken before transplant. These receptors were obtained from a human donor who was the organ donor for an intestinal transplant. CDR3s include the opening cysteine and the closing phenylalanine or tryptophan. A D gene is named only where the DNA matches it firmly. Clone sizes are given selectively: once, few, many, or a class where the clone is expanded.

DNA: TGTGCCAGCAGGGAAGCGTTGGTGGCCAAAAACATTCAGTACTTC; CDR3: CASREALVAKNIQYF; V: TRBV2; size: NA; D: NA; length: 15; J: TRBJ2-4
DNA: TGTGCCAGCAGCTTAGCTCTTCAGGGGGCGCTTTCTCCAACTAATGAAAAACTGTTTTTT; CDR3: CASSLALQGALSPTNEKLFF; V: TRBV7-8; size: NA; D: TRBD1; length: 20; J: TRBJ1-4
DNA: TGTGCCAGCAGCTTCGGGAGTTCCTACAATGAGCAGTTCTTC; CDR3: CASSFGSSYNEQFF; V: TRBV5-6; size: NA; D: NA; length: 14; J: TRBJ2-1
DNA: TGCGCCAGCAGCCCACGCTCTAGCGGGAGACGATCAGATACGCAGTATTTT; CDR3: CASSPRSSGRRSDTQYF; V: TRBV4-1; size: once; D: TRBD2; length: 17; J: TRBJ2-3
DNA: TGTGCCAGCAGCCAAGCCGGTAATCCCAGGGGCTACACCTTC; CDR3: CASSQAGNPRGYTF; V: TRBV4-2; size: NA; D: NA; length: 14; J: TRBJ1-2
DNA: TGTGCCAGTAGTATGAAGCGGTTCACAGATACGCAGTATTTT; CDR3: CASSMKRFTDTQYF; V: TRBV19; size: NA; D: NA; length: 14; J: TRBJ2-3
DNA: TGCGCCAGCAGCCGGGTCCGGGTCTCTGGGGCCAACGTCCTGACTTTC; CDR3: CASSRVRVSGANVLTF; V: TRBV4-1; size: NA; D: NA; length: 16; J: TRBJ2-6
DNA: TGTGCCAGCAGTTACGCACAGGGGCGGGAGACCCAGTACTTC; CDR3: CASSYAQGRETQYF; V: TRBV6-6; size: NA; D: TRBD1; length: 14; J: TRBJ2-5
DNA: TGTGCCAGCAGCCCCAACGCCCTTCAGAACACCGGGGAGCTGTTTTTT; CDR3: CASSPNALQNTGELFF; V: TRBV9; size: NA; D: NA; length: 16; J: TRBJ2-2
DNA: TGTGCCAGCAGCACCAACGGGGCGTGGGGAGGCTACACCTTC; CDR3: CASSTNGAWGGYTF; V: TRBV28; size: NA; D: NA; length: 14; J: TRBJ1-2
DNA: TGCGCCAGCAGCTTGATCCGGGGGCCGTTGGATGAGCAGTTCTTC; CDR3: CASSLIRGPLDEQFF; V: TRBV5-1; size: NA; D: NA; length: 15; J: TRBJ2-1
DNA: TGCGCCAGCAGCCCCGGGGAGCGGGTTCATGAGCAGTTCTTC; CDR3: CASSPGERVHEQFF; V: TRBV5-1; size: NA; D: NA; length: 14; J: TRBJ2-1
DNA: TGTGCCATCACGAATGGTAGGACTGAAGCTTTCTTT; CDR3: CAITNGRTEAFF; V: TRBV10-3; size: NA; D: NA; length: 12; J: TRBJ1-1
DNA: TGCGCCAGCATAGGTCCTCGGGAGACCCAGTACTTC; CDR3: CASIGPRETQYF; V: TRBV10-2; size: NA; D: NA; length: 12; J: TRBJ2-5
DNA: TGTGCCAGCAGTTTATTAAGCGGCTACTACAATGAGCAGTTCTTC; CDR3: CASSLLSGYYNEQFF; V: TRBV28; size: NA; D: NA; length: 15; J: TRBJ2-1
DNA: TGTGCCAGCAGCGCAGGACAGGGCAATGAGCAGTTCTTC; CDR3: CASSAGQGNEQFF; V: TRBV9; size: NA; D: TRBD1; length: 13; J: TRBJ2-1
DNA: TGTGCCAGCAGCGCCGCTCTGAGCACAGATACGCAGTATTTT; CDR3: CASSAALSTDTQYF; V: TRBV9; size: NA; D: NA; length: 14; J: TRBJ2-3
DNA: TGCGCCAGCAGCTTGGGGGCTAGCGGGAGTCCCTACAATGAGCAGTTCTTC; CDR3: CASSLGASGSPYNEQFF; V: TRBV5-1; size: once; D: TRBD2; length: 17; J: TRBJ2-1
DNA: TGCGCCAGCAGCGGGCAGGGAAATAATGAAAAACTGTTTTTT; CDR3: CASSGQGNNEKLFF; V: TRBV5-1; size: NA; D: NA; length: 14; J: TRBJ1-4
DNA: TGCGCCAGCAATTTGGCGGTAGGAGAAAAACTGTTTTTT; CDR3: CASNLAVGEKLFF; V: TRBV4-1; size: NA; D: NA; length: 13; J: TRBJ1-4
DNA: TGTGCCAGTAATAGCGGTACCTACGAGCAGTACTTC; CDR3: CASNSGTYEQYF; V: TRBV6-5; size: NA; D: NA; length: 12; J: TRBJ2-7
DNA: TGTGCCAGCAGCTTGGCCCGTCAGAACACCGGGGAGCTGTTTTTT; CDR3: CASSLARQNTGELFF; V: TRBV5-4; size: NA; D: NA; length: 15; J: TRBJ2-2
DNA: TGTGCCTGGAGTACGAAGGGACGGGGGCCGAACACTGAAGCTTTCTTT; CDR3: CAWSTKGRGPNTEAFF; V: TRBV30; size: NA; D: NA; length: 16; J: TRBJ1-1
DNA: TGTGCCAGCAGCTGGGTTGGCTCCACTGAAGCTTTCTTT; CDR3: CASSWVGSTEAFF; V: TRBV7-9; size: NA; D: NA; length: 13; J: TRBJ1-1
DNA: TGTGCCAGTAGTATAGCCTCCGTCCCTAGCGGGCTCTACGAGCAGTACTTC; CDR3: CASSIASVPSGLYEQYF; V: TRBV19; size: NA; D: TRBD2; length: 17; J: TRBJ2-7
DNA: TGCGCCAGCCGGGGACTAGCGGGAGGAGATATAGCCAAAAACATTCAGTACTTC; CDR3: CASRGLAGGDIAKNIQYF; V: TRBV4-1; size: NA; D: TRBD2; length: 18; J: TRBJ2-4
DNA: TGTGCCAGCAGATCAGGCGGCACTGAAGCTTTCTTT; CDR3: CASRSGGTEAFF; V: TRBV28; size: NA; D: NA; length: 12; J: TRBJ1-1
DNA: TGTGCCAGCAGCAAGAGGACAGGGAGCTCTGGAAACACCATATATTTT; CDR3: CASSKRTGSSGNTIYF; V: TRBV5-8; size: few; D: TRBD1; length: 16; J: TRBJ1-3
DNA: TGTGCCAGCAGCCGAACTAAGAGGGGGCATGAGCAGTTCTTC; CDR3: CASSRTKRGHEQFF; V: TRBV6-1; size: NA; D: TRBD1; length: 14; J: TRBJ2-1
DNA: TGTGCCAGCAGTACGCCGACAGATACGCAGTATTTT; CDR3: CASSTPTDTQYF; V: TRBV28; size: NA; D: NA; length: 12; J: TRBJ2-3
DNA: TGTGCCAGCAGTTATAAGGCCCTGGGGACTGAAGCTTTCTTT; CDR3: CASSYKALGTEAFF; V: TRBV6-5; size: NA; D: NA; length: 14; J: TRBJ1-1
DNA: TGTGCCAGCAGCACCCGACAGGGTGACTATGGCTACACCTTC; CDR3: CASSTRQGDYGYTF; V: TRBV5-4; size: once; D: TRBD1; length: 14; J: TRBJ1-2